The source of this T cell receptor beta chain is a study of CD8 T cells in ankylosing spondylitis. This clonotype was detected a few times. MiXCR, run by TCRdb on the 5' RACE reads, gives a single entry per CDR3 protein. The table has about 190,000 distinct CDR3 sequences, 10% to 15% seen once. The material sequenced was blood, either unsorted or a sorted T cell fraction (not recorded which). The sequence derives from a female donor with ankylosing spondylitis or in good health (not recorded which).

The CDR3 region is CASSSRQGTLNTEAFF. Here the CDR3 DNA reads TGTGCCAGCAGCTCTCGACAGGGTACTTTGAACACTGAAGCTTTCTTT. This chain joins TRBV7-2 and TRBJ1-1; 7 nucleotides align to TRBD1. The CDR3 contains 16 residues. Per germline, CDR1 SGHTA and CDR2 FQGNSA. J gave up 0 bases and V 4 bases, and 8 bases lay outside the gene matches.